This T cell receptor beta chain was retrieved from a study of cytomegalovirus exposure and HLA in healthy donors. Study conclusions and caveats: The majority of TCR sequences were rare, yet some public TCRs appeared in many donors. The study recorded over 150 TCR beta chains that were cytomegalovirus-associated.

Separation from the roughly 690-subject first cohort characterized the roughly 120-subject validation cohort, to which the donors belonged. Details on this clone: Its antigen is currently unknown. The junction and the germline gene differ at one end; a read error may be behind it.

Data came from immunoSEQ multiplex PCR; TCRdb stores just in-frame clones and leaves some out. This table has under 150,000 clones, roughly nine tenths appearing once. CDR1 is MNHEY, CDR2 SVGAGI, per germline. The CDR3 contains 15 residues. The gene calls are TRBV6-5 and TRBJ1-1, with D perhaps TRBD1 (5 bases). The specimen was PBMCs. The TCR originated in a young man in good health and CMV-seronegative. The CDR3: CANSYSAQGDTEAFF. In nucleotides, the CDR3 is TGTGCCAACAGTTACTCCGCCCAGGGTGACACTGAAGCTTTCTTT.